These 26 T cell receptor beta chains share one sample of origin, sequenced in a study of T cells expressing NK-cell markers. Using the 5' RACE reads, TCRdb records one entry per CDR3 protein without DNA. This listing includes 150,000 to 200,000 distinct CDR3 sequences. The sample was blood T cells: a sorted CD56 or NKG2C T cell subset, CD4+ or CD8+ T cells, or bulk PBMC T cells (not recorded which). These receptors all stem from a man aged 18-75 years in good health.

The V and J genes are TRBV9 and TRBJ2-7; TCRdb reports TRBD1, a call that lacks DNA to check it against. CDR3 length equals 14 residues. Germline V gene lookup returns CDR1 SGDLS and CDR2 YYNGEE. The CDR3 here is CASSPRTWAYEQYF.

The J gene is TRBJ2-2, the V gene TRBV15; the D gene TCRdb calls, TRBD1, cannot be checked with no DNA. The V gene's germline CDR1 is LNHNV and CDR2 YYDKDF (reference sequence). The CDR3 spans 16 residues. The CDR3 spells CATSRDRGFNTGELFF.

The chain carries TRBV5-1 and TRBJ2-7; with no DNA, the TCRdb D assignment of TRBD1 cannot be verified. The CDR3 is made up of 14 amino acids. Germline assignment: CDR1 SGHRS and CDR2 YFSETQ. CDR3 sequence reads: CASGPGGVEYEQYF.

The CDR3 spells CASSFFRVGTEAFF. This rearrangement joins TRBV28 to TRBJ1-1; the D gene TCRdb calls, TRBD1, cannot be checked with no DNA. The CDR3 extends over 14 amino acids. Germline V gene data show CDR1 as MDHEN and CDR2 as SYDVKM. Looking up the rest from reference TRBV28 and TRBJ1-1 gives the full variable domain: DVKVTQSSRYLVKRTGEKVFLECVQDMDHENMFWYRQDPGLGLRLIYFSYDVKMKEKGDIPEGYSVSREKKERFSLILESASTNQTSMYLCASSFFRVGTEAFFGQGTRLTVV.

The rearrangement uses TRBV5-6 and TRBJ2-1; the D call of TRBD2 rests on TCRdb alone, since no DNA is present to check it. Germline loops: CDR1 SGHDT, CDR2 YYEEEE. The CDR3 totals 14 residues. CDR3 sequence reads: CASSFGTSGGEQFF.

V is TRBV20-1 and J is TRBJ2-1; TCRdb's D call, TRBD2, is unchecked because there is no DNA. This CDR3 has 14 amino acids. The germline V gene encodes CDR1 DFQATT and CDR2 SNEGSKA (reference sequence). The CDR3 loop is CSDEMLAGGNEQFF.

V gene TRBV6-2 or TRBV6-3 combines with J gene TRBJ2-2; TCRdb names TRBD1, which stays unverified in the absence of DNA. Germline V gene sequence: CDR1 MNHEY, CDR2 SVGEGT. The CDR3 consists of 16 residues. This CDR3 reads CASSNLQESNTGELFF.

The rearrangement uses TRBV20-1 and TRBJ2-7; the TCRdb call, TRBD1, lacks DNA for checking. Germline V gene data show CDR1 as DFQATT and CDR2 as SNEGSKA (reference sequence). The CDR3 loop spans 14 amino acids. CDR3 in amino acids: CSAVDRGVPYEQYF.

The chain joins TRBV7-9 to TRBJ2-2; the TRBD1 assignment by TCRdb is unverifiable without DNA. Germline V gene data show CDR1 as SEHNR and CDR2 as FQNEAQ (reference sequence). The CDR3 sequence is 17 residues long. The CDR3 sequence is CASSLESGTWGPGELFF.

CDR3 residues: CASSWTLGEQFF. The chain joins TRBV27 to TRBJ2-1; as DNA is missing, the TRBD2 call by TCRdb cannot be tested. CDR3 length: 12 amino acids. CDR1 and CDR2 (germline): MNHEY, SMNVEV (reference sequence).

CDR3 loop: CSAAPEAGGRDTQYF. The chain links TRBV20-1 to TRBJ2-3; TCRdb's D call, TRBD2, is unchecked because there is no DNA. The CDR3 has 15 amino acids. Germline assignment: CDR1 DFQATT and CDR2 SNEGSKA (reference sequence).

The CDR3 spells CASTLTSFSGNTIYF. The chain uses TRBV2 and TRBJ1-3. The CDR3 runs to 15 residues. Germline V gene sequence: CDR1 SNHLY, CDR2 FYNNEI.

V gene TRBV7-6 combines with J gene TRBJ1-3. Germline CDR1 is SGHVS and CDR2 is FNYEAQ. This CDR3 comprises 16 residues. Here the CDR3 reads CASSLVSGGTGNTIYF.

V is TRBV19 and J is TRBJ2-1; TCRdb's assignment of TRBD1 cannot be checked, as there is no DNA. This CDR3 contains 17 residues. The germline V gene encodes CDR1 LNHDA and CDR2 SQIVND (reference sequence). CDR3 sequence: CASSSTGGFYWNNEQFF.

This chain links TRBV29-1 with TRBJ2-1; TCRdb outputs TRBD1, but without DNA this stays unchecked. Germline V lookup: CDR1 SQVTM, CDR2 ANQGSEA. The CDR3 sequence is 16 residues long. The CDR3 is CSVEDISSAPGNEQFF.

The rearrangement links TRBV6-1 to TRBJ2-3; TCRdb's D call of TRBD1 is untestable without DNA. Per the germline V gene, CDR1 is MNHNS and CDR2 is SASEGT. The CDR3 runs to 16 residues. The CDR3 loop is CASSDGTGRLADTQYF.

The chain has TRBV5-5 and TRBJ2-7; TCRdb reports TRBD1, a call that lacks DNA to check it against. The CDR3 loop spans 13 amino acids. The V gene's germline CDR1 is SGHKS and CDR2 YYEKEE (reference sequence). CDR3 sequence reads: CASSGAGEYEQYF. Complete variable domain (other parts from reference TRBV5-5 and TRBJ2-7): DAGVTQSPTHLIKTRGQQVTLRCSPISGHKSVSWYQQVLGQGPQFIFQYYEKEERGRGNFPDRFSARQFPNYSSELNVNALLLGDSALYLCASSGAGEYEQYFGPGTRLTVT.

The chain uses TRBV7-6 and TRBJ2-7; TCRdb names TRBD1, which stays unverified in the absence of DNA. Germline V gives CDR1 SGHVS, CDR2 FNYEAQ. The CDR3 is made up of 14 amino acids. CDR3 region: CASSPSPGIGEQYF. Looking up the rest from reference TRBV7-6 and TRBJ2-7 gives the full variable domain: GAGVSQSPRYKVTKRGQDVALRCDPISGHVSLYWYRQALGQGPEFLTYFNYEAQQDKSGLPNDRFSAERPEGSISTLTIQRTEQRDSAMYRCASSPSPGIGEQYFGPGTRLTVT.

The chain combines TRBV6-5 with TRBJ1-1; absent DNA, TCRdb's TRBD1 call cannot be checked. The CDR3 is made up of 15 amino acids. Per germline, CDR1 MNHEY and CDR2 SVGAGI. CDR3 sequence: CASSYSKTGGTEAFF.

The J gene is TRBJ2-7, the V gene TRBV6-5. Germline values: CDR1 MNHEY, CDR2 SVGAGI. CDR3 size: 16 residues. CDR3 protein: CASSYSEWSSSYEQYF.

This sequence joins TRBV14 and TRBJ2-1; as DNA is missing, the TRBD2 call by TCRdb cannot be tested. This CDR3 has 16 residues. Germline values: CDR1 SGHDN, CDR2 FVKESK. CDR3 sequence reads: CASSQTGLAPGNEQFF.

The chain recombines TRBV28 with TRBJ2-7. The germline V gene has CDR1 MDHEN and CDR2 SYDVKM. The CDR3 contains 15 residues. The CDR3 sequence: CASSLELSRNYEQYF.

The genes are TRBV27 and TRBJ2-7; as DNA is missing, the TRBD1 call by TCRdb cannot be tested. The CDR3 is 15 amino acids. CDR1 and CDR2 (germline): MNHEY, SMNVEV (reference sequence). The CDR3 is CASSPTGTAAYEQYF.

CDR3 sequence reads: CASSFTVNQPQHF. The chain joins TRBV11-2 to TRBJ1-5. The CDR3 consists of 13 residues. Germline-derived CDR1 and CDR2 are SGHAT and FQNNGV.

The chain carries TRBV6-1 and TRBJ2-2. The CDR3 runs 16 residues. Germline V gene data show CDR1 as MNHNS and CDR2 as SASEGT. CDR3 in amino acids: CASSPEDVANTGELFF.

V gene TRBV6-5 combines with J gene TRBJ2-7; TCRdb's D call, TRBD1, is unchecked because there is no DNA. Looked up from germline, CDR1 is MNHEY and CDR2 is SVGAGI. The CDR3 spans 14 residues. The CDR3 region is CASSYSGDVNEQYF.